The sequence of this T cell receptor beta chain was determined in a study of prognosis after radiotherapy for stage I lung cancer (dated by TCRdb to the early 2020s). Some background on the complete study: Around 19 stage I NSCLC patients were enrolled in Nanjing, China, between April 2018 and January 2019. Distant metastases were developed by four of the 19 patients after SBRT, at a median of roughly 7 months, whereas no significant progression was observed in the other 15 patients. Every patient was regarded as medically inoperable, because of comorbidities in about a dozen cases and refusal of surgery in more than 5 cases. Ages in the cohort of about a dozen men and about six women ranged from roughly 53 to 84 years, with a median of 74. Peripheral blood TCR beta repertoires were profiled in stage I NSCLC patients before and after stereotactic body radiotherapy, and the study then linked these repertoires to distant failure. For each of the roughly 20 patients, one blood sample was taken before SBRT and one after, so the study sequenced about 38 samples in total. Concurrent therapy was not administered to any patient alongside SBRT. On tumor histology, approximately 12 patients had adenocarcinoma and six to eight had squamous cell carcinoma. SBRT was given in 3 to 5 fractions with a biologically effective dose of at least 100 Gy, using image-guided IMRT or VMAT. Newly diagnosed primary stage I lung tumors were found in fourteen patients, while oligometastatic NSCLC after surgical resection of the primary tumor was found in 4 to 6. Results the study describes overall, beyond this receptor: Unique TCR clone counts fell after SBRT (median around 11,000 before versus under 8,000 after; Wilcoxon paired P=0.011). TRBV and TRBJ usage frequencies reportedly differed by metastasis status, in two V genes at baseline and in fewer than 10 V and two J genes after SBRT. All reported P values were unadjusted for multiple comparisons. No determination of tumor specificity was made for expanded TCR clones. Post-SBRT Shannon entropy and its change from baseline were lower in patients who developed distant metastases; baseline Shannon entropy was not associated with metastases. The small cohort and short follow-up limited the study, so independent validation of the findings is needed.

Based on the germline V gene (reference sequence), the CDR1 and CDR2 sequences are DFQATT and SNEGSKA. CDR3 length: 14 amino acids, cysteine to phenylalanine. Only CDR3 DNA is held: 42 bases, read in frame from base 1. V is reduced by 7 bases and J by 5 bases, leaving a spacing of 20 bases between them. Two rounds of multiplex PCR were used to amplify the TCR beta CDR3 region from genomic DNA. In the first round of PCR, primers specific to each TRBV and TRBJ gene were used, and the primer sequences are filed in Chinese patent CN105087789A. Universal primers were used in the second round of PCR. The Roche High Pure PCR Template Preparation Kit was used to extract genomic DNA from the frozen PBMCs. An Illumina HiSeq 3000 was used to sequence the libraries paired-end with 151 bp reads. The paper's processing steps were these. CutAdapt was used to discard raw reads that did not contain the multiplex PCR primer sequences. PEAR was used to merge high-quality paired reads into contigs. MiXCR assigned TRB V, D and J gene segments to each contig by aligning to reference sequences. CDR3 sequences were clustered by base quality and sequence similarity to remove sequencing errors. Shannon entropy normalized by the natural log of productive TCR sequence number was used as the measure of diversity. One minus Shannon entropy divided by the natural log of the number of unique clonotypes was used as the definition of clonality. The Youden index of ROC curves was used to select progression-free survival cut-offs for repertoire metrics, and analyses were performed in R 3.5.3. Starting from the raw public reads, TCRdb applied fastp trimming at Q25, assembled clones with MiXCR and retained in-frame beta chains. Rows matching on CDR3 protein sequence are summarized as one entry with the most common DNA and genes. These V and J calls derive from TCRdb rather than the authors' analysis. The sample table contains 23,000 or so distinct CDR3 sequences; only one count was recorded for roughly 34% of them. The biggest ten clones account for less than 70% of the sample.

All patients had node-negative disease on CT and PET/CT, and none had a history of other malignancies or prior chemotherapy or radiotherapy. About 6.4 milliliters of peripheral venous blood were drawn into EDTA tubes at each of two time points. Ficoll-Paque Plus density-gradient centrifugation was used to isolate PBMCs. Right after collection, samples were kept at -80 degrees C until analysis. About this clonotype: Its antigen specificity is not known. Base qualities are not recorded, but no much larger clone differs from it by a single base.

Rearrangement joined TRBV20-1 to TRBJ2-5; D gene: possibly TRBD2, on 6 matching bases. This specimen was PBMCs, taken before or after stereotactic body radiation therapy (not recorded which). This receptor was taken from a donor aged 50 or older with non-small cell lung cancer. The DNA sequence reads TGCAGTGGGGGCGGGATGGTTGCCGGTGAGACCCAGTACTTC. Its protein product is CSGGGMVAGETQYF.